This TCR beta chain was identified during a study of cytomegalovirus exposure and HLA in healthy donors. The method was immunoSEQ multiplex PCR; TCRdb's version includes in-frame clones alone and lacks a portion of them. Here the sample spans about 82,000 clones, around 94% being singletons. Per the germline V gene, CDR1 is PRHDT and CDR2 is FYEKMQ (reference sequence). Trimming stripped 5 bases from V and 0 bases from J, with 16 bases between. The CDR3 is 16 amino acids. The donors were members of the validation cohort comprising some 120 subjects, separate from the approximately 710-subject first cohort.

The receptor comes from a man aged 18 to 30 in good health and CMV-seronegative. The sequencing input was PBMCs. The V gene is TRBV13, the J gene TRBJ1-2; the D gene is possibly TRBD1 (6 bases). This chain's CDR3 is CASSLDGTPPNYGYTF. The CDR3, as DNA: TGTGCCAGCAGCCTCGATGGGACACCACCTAACTATGGCTACACCTTC.